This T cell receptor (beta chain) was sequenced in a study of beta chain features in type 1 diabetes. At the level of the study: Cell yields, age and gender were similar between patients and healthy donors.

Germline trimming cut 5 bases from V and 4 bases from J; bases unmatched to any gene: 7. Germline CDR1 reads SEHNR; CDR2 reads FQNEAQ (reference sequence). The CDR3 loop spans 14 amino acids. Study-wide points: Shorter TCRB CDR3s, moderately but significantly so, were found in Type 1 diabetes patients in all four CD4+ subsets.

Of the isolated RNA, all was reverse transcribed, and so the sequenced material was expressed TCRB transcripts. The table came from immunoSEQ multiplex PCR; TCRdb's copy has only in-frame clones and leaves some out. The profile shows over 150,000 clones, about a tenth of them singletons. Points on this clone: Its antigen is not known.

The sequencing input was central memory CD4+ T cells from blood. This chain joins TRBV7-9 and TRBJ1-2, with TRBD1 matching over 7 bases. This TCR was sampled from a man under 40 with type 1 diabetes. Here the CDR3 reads CASSRDSNVYGYTF. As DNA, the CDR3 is TGTGCCAGCAGCCGGGACAGCAACGTCTATGGCTACACCTTC.